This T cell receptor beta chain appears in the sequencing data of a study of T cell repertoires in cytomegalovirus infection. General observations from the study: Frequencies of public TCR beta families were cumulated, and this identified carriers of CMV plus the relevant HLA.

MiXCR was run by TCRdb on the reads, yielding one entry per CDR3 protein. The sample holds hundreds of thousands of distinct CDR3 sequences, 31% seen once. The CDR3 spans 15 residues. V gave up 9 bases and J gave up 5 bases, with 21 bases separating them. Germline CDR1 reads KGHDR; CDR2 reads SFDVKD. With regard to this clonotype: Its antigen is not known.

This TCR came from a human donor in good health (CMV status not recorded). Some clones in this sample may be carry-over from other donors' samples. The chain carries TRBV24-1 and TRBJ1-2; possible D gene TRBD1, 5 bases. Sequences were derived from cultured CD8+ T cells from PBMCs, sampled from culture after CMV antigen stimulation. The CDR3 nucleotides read TGTGCCACCTTTGGGGCTGCCTCAGCGGGATATGGCTACACCTTC. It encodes CATFGAASAGYGYTF.